This entry describes one T cell receptor beta chain. What it binds is not known. The sample is drawn from a study of T cells in localized non-small cell lung cancer. Regarding the study as a whole: Detection in adjacent lung was observed for a median 57 of the top 100 tumor clones. Owing to sequencing of a solitary tumor region, heterogeneity cannot be discounted. Clonality of T cells reached its maximum in uninvolved adjacent lung, surpassing tumor. The study linked higher blood T cell density to longer overall survival.

Assay used: immunoSEQ multiplex PCR; TCRdb lists only in-frame clones, some missing. The repertoire holds about 60,000 clones, with 90% as singletons. The V gene's germline CDR1 is SGHKS and CDR2 YYEKEE (reference sequence). V was clipped by 3 bases and J by 8 bases; unmatched bases: 11. The CDR3 loop spans 15 amino acids. This material consisted of peripheral blood, taken before any cancer treatment. The V gene is TRBV5-5, the J gene TRBJ1-2; 9 bases are a match to TRBD1. This clonotype was sampled from a woman between 40 and 69 years old with stage I lung adenocarcinoma. The CDR3 DNA reads TGTGCCAGCAGCTCGAGGGACAGGGAAATAGACGGCTACACCTTC. As protein: CASSSRDREIDGYTF.